The 20 T cell receptor beta chains in this list originate from one sample, sequenced in a study of neurological immune-mediated disorders. Each CDR3 protein is one row after TCRdb ran MiXCR on the 5' RACE reads. The sample yields about 48,000 distinct CDR3 sequences, approximately 10% seen once. The specimen sequenced was PBMCs. All receptors derive from a woman aged 40 to 50 with HTLV-1-associated myelopathy (HAM/TSP).

This clonotype occurred many times. The chain couples TRBV29-1 to TRBJ1-2; the D gene is possibly TRBD1 (5 bases). In germline, CDR1 is SQVTM, CDR2 ANQGSEA. V lost 7 bases to trimming and J lost 3 bases, with 9 bases between them. The CDR3 totals 11 residues. CDR3 nucleotides: TGCAGCGGGGACGGACACTATGGCTACACCTTC. Amino acids: CSGDGHYGYTF.

This clonotype was counted many times. This chain links TRBV6-2 or TRBV6-3 with TRBJ2-5; no definite D call. Trimming took off 0 bases at V and 3 bases at J, with 2 bases between the two ends. The CDR3 totals 12 residues. Germline values: CDR1 MNHEY, CDR2 SVGEGT. The CDR3 here is CASSYSKETQYF. The CDR3 DNA reads as TGTGCCAGCAGTTACTCGAAAGAGACCCAGTACTTC.

This clonotype turned up a few times. The CDR3 spells CASSRSLAGALSDTDTQYF. CDR3 bases: TGTGCCAGCAGCCGTTCCTTAGCGGGGGCCCTTTCGGACACAGATACGCAGTATTTT. The chain joins TRBV7-9 to TRBJ2-3; 9 nucleotides align to TRBD2. V shed 5 bases, J shed 2 bases, and the junction held 17 bases outside the gene matches. Germline loops: CDR1 SEHNR, CDR2 FQNEAQ (reference sequence). The CDR3 length is 19 residues.

This clonotype was picked up many times. The chain couples TRBV2 to TRBJ2-1; TRBD2 matches at 12 bases. Germline-derived CDR1 and CDR2 are SNHLY and FYNNEI. The V segment lost 6 bases and the J segment 7 bases; nucleotides outside the gene matches: 10. CDR3 length equals 16 residues. Here the CDR3 DNA reads TGTGCCAGCAGACGAAGACTAGCGGGGGCGGGGAATGAGCAGTTCTTC. This translates into CASRRRLAGAGNEQFF.

This clonotype was picked up many times. This chain uses TRBV5-5 with TRBJ2-3, with D tentatively TRBD2 (6 bases). Per the germline V gene, CDR1 is SGHKS and CDR2 is YYEKEE (reference sequence). CDR3 length: 15 residues. Trimming took off 4 bases at V and 8 bases at J, with 20 bases between the two ends. CDR3 loop: CASSLQTGETGTQYF. DNA for the CDR3: TGTGCCAGCAGCCTCCAGACGGGGGAGACGGGTACGCAGTATTTT.

This clonotype has a count of ten or more. J is TRBJ1-4 and V is TRBV29-1, with 11 bases lining up with TRBD1. Germline V lookup: CDR1 SQVTM, CDR2 ANQGSEA. Trimming took 5 bases from V and 1 from J; bases not matched to a gene: 6. CDR3 length equals 16 residues. The CDR3 DNA reads as TGCAGCGTTCGGACAGGGGGCGCCGGAACTAATGAAAAACTGTTTTTT. Protein: CSVRTGGAGTNEKLFF.

Details on this clonotype: One junction end disagrees with the germline gene, perhaps due to a read error. The chain combines TRBV6-2 or TRBV6-3 with TRBJ2-7, with D hard to call. The CDR3 consists of 14 residues. The germline V gene encodes CDR1 MNHEY and CDR2 SVGEGT. DNA for the CDR3: TGTGCCAGCAGTAACGGTGGCAGCTCCTACGAGCAGAACTTT. Translated, it gives CASSNGGSSYEQNF.

This clonotype was recorded at least ten times. This sequence joins TRBV12-3 or TRBV12-4 and TRBJ1-1, with a possible D match to TRBD1 (5 bases). The CDR3 length is 15 residues. The ends were cut back, 4 bases at V and 5 bases at J, with 17 bases in the middle. As DNA, the CDR3 is TGTGCCAGCAGTTCCGGTTGGGGGATCGGGACTGAAGCTTTCTTT. Translated, it gives CASSSGWGIGTEAFF.

The sample holds many counts of this clonotype. V gene TRBV6-2 or TRBV6-3 combines with J gene TRBJ2-3; TRBD2 agrees at 7 bases. Germline V gene data show CDR1 as MNHEY and CDR2 as SVGEGT. The CDR3 loop spans 15 amino acids. The junction had 7 bases not matched to a gene; V was cut back by 3 bases and J by 4 bases. DNA for the CDR3: TGTGCCAGCAGTTATGAGGCTAGCGGATCAGATACGCAGTATTTT. Amino acid sequence: CASSYEASGSDTQYF.

Regarding this clonotype: Compared with germline, one end of the junction differs, possibly owing to a read error. This CDR3 is CASSTGTSGHTF. The CDR3 bases are TGTGCCAGTAGTACCGGGACGAGTGGCCACACCTTC. This chain uses TRBV12-3 or TRBV12-4 with TRBJ1-2, with D possibly matching TRBD1 (5 bases). This CDR3 has 12 amino acids.

The chain employs TRBV29-1 and TRBJ2-7; tentatively, D is TRBD1 (6 bases). Germline assignment: CDR1 SQVTM and CDR2 ANQGSEA. V lost 6 bases and J 4 bases, leaving 16 bases between the germline ends. This CDR3 region has 13 residues. CDR3 bases: TGCAGCGTAGCCGGGACAAACTTTTACGAGCAGTACTTC. Its translation is CSVAGTNFYEQYF.

This clonotype was seen many times. The CDR3 spells CASSYGRGEDTEAFF. The CDR3 coding sequence is TGCGCCAGCAGCTACGGACGGGGGGAGGACACTGAAGCTTTCTTT. The V gene is TRBV5-1, the J gene TRBJ1-1; D possibly corresponds to TRBD1 (5 bases). V gave up 3 bases and J gave up 3 bases, with 15 bases separating them. CDR3 size: 15 residues. Germline CDR1 is SGHRS and CDR2 is YFSETQ.

The sample holds many counts of this clonotype. This chain connects TRBV6-2 or TRBV6-3 to TRBJ2-2, with 9 bases identical to TRBD1. The germline gives CDR1 MNHEY, CDR2 SVGEGT. This CDR3 spans 15 amino acids. The trim removed 0 bases at V and 6 bases at J, leaving 2 bases unmatched. The CDR3, as DNA: TGTGCCAGCAGTTACTCCAGGACAGGGGCCGGGGAGCTGTTTTTT. It is translated as CASSYSRTGAGELFF.

This clonotype was seen ten or more times. The chain joins TRBV7-2 to TRBJ2-1; D tentatively fits TRBD1 or TRBD2 (5 bases each). The V gene's germline CDR1 is SGHTA and CDR2 FQGNSA. This CDR3 is 14 amino acids long. Trimming removed 5 bases at V and 8 bases at J, with 16 bases between. DNA for the CDR3: TGTGCCAGCAGCCCCTACGGGGCTACGGATGAGCAGTTCTTC. Amino acids: CASSPYGATDEQFF.

Ten or more counts support this clonotype. The chain uses TRBV12-3 or TRBV12-4 and TRBJ2-3, with TRBD1 identical over 8 bases. V gave up 6 bases and J gave up 3 bases; unmatched junction bases: 8. The CDR3 contains 15 residues. The CDR3 bases are TGTGCCAGCAGGGTAGGACAGGGTTATACAGATACGCAGTATTTT. This gives the protein CASRVGQGYTDTQYF.

In its sample, this clonotype was seen many times. V usage is TRBV12-3 or TRBV12-4 and J usage is TRBJ1-2, with D possibly matching TRBD1 (5 bases). CDR3 length equals 15 residues. With 6 bases removed from V and 4 bases from J, the gap between germline ends came to 18 bases. The DNA of the CDR3 is TGTGCCAGCAGCCACCGCCGGGACTCAGCCTATGGCTACACCTTC. Its protein product is CASSHRRDSAYGYTF.

As concerns this clonotype: Given the absence of the conserved phenylalanine or tryptophan at the CDR3 end, a read error is likely. The rearrangement uses TRBV5-4 and TRBJ1-2; no reliable D call. The CDR3 covers 12 residues. V gave up 5 bases and J gave up 9 bases, with 14 bases separating them. Germline CDR1 is SGHNT and CDR2 is YYREEE (reference sequence). The CDR3 DNA is TGTGCCAGCAGGGACGCCGGTTATTGCTACACCTTA. Translating it yields CASRDAGYCYTL.

This clonotype was detected ten times or more. The V and J genes are TRBV5-1 and TRBJ2-5; D is uncertain. The CDR3 is 13 amino acids. Germline loops: CDR1 SGHRS, CDR2 YFSETQ. The V gene lost 5 bases and the J gene lost 3 bases, with 11 bases spanning the gap. CDR3 DNA: TGCGCCAGCAGAGGTCACCTCAAAGAGACCCAGTACTTC. Its translation is CASRGHLKETQYF.

This clonotype was found many times. V gene TRBV6-5 combines with J gene TRBJ2-7; TRBD1 aligns across 9 bases. The ends lost 0 bases at V and 0 bases at J; junction bases unmatched: 6. CDR1 and CDR2 (germline): MNHEY, SVGAGI. The CDR3 is 17 amino acids. CDR3 protein: CASSYSIRTGDSYEQYF. The CDR3 DNA sequence: TGTGCCAGCAGTTACTCTATTCGGACAGGGGACTCCTACGAGCAGTACTTC.

At least ten counts were recorded for this clonotype. The rearrangement joins TRBV2 to TRBJ1-1; tentatively, D is TRBD1 (6 bases). The germline gives CDR1 SNHLY, CDR2 FYNNEI. With 5 bases removed from V and 1 base from J, the gap between germline ends came to 11 bases. This CDR3 has 14 amino acids. The CDR3 loop is CASSYRVGNTEAFF. The CDR3 region has the DNA TGTGCCAGCAGTTACAGGGTAGGGAACACTGAAGCTTTCTTT.